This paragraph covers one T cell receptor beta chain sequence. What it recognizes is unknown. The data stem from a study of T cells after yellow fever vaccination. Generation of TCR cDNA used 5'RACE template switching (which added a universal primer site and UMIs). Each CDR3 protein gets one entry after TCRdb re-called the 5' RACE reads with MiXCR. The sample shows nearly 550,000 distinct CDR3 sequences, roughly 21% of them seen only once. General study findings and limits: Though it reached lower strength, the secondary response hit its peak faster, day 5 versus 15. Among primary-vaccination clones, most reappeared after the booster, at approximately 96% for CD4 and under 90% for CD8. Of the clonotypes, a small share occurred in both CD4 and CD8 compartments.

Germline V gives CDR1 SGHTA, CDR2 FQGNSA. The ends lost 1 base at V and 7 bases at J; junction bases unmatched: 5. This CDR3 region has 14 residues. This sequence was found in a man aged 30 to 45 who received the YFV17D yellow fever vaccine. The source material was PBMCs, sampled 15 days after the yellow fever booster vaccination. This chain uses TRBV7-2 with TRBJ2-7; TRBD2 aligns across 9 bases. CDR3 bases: TGTGCCAGCAGCTTAGGGGGGCTAGCGGGAGAGCAGTACTTC. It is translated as CASSLGGLAGEQYF.